These 10 T cell receptor beta chains originate from one sample sequenced in a study of blood T cell repertoires in COVID-19. The repertoire was sequenced with immunoSEQ multiplex PCR; TCRdb's copy has only in-frame clones and lacks some. This table has 250,000 to 350,000 clones, around 89% appearing once. The sample was peripheral blood. These receptors came from a man aged 30 to 39 with acute or convalescent COVID-19.

This sequence joins TRBV19 and TRBJ1-1; no definite D call. This CDR3 region has 14 residues. The V end was cut by 3 bases, the J end by 0 bases, with 8 bases between. Germline assignment: CDR1 LNHDA and CDR2 SQIVND (reference sequence). CDR3 nucleotides: TGTGCCAGTAGTATCTCCCTTATGAACACTGAAGCTTTCTTT. It encodes CASSISLMNTEAFF.

With regard to this clone: The junction departs from germline at one end; a sequencing error may be responsible. The rearrangement uses TRBV5-1 and TRBJ1-5, with D possibly matching TRBD1 (5 bases). The CDR3 contains 15 residues. Germline V gives CDR1 SGHRS, CDR2 YFSETQ. The CDR3, as DNA: TGCGCCAGCAGGTTGGGACGAGGTAGCAATCAGCCCCAGCATTTT. This codes for CASRLGRGSNQPQHF.

The chain recombines TRBV19 with TRBJ2-7, with TRBD2 matching over 13 bases. Germline V gene lookup returns CDR1 LNHDA and CDR2 SQIVND (reference sequence). J was trimmed by 11 bases and V by 1 base; bases with no gene match: 8. CDR3 length: 15 residues. CDR3 sequence reads: CASSIGRSGLAGEYF. The CDR3 DNA is TGTGCCAGTAGTATAGGACGATCTGGACTAGCGGGGGAGTACTTC.

The chain is built from TRBV2 and TRBJ1-3; no clear D gene. The germline V gene encodes CDR1 SNHLY and CDR2 FYNNEI. V was pared by 3 bases and J by 0 bases, with 12 bases between. CDR3 size: 16 residues. CDR3 in amino acids: CASSDASPGSGNTIYF. CDR3 coding DNA: TGTGCCAGCAGTGATGCCAGTCCAGGCTCTGGAAACACCATATATTTT.

The chain uses TRBV5-1 and TRBJ1-1; D gene ambiguous. This CDR3 is 13 amino acids long. From germline, CDR1 is SGHRS and CDR2 YFSETQ. V dropped 0 bases and J dropped 0 bases, with 3 bases sitting between them. CDR3 region: CASSLVVNTEAFF. CDR3 in DNA: TGCGCCAGCAGCTTGGTAGTGAACACTGAAGCTTTCTTT.

This rearrangement joins TRBV30 to TRBJ1-4, with a tentative D call TRBD1 (5 bases). Germline lookup yields CDR1 GTSNPN and CDR2 SVGIG (reference sequence). This CDR3 is 13 amino acids long. The V end lost 3 bases, the J end lost 4 bases, and 9 bases lay between the germline ends. This CDR3 reads CAWSRDLNEKLFF. Written as DNA, the CDR3 is TGTGCCTGGAGCAGGGATCTTAATGAAAAACTGTTTTTT.

V gene TRBV10-3 combines with J gene TRBJ1-5, with D uncertain. With 4 bases removed from V and 5 bases from J, the gap between germline ends came to 6 bases. Germline loops: CDR1 ENHRY, CDR2 SYGVKD. CDR3 length: 12 amino acids. The CDR3 is CAISAGDQPQHF. The DNA for the CDR3 is TGTGCCATCAGTGCGGGAGATCAGCCCCAGCATTTT.

V gene TRBV28 combines with J gene TRBJ2-2; 9 bases agree with TRBD1. Germline CDR1 reads MDHEN; CDR2 reads SYDVKM. The V gene end was trimmed by 5 bases and the J gene end by 2 bases; junction bases not matched to a gene: 12. This CDR3 spans 18 amino acids. Written as DNA, the CDR3 is TGTGCCAGCAGTAAACTTCCAGGGACAGGGCTTAACACCGGGGAGCTGTTTTTT. Translating gives CASSKLPGTGLNTGELFF.

V gene TRBV14 combines with J gene TRBJ1-1; D is ambiguous. The ends were cut back, 0 bases at V and 4 bases at J, with 9 bases in the middle. This CDR3 comprises 14 residues. Germline V gene data show CDR1 as SGHDN and CDR2 as FVKESK. The CDR3 loop reads CASSQDWSGTEAFF. As DNA, the CDR3 is TGTGCCAGCAGCCAAGATTGGAGCGGCACTGAAGCTTTCTTT.

The V and J genes are TRBV6-5 and TRBJ2-7; 7 nucleotides line up with TRBD2. The length of the CDR3 is 14 residues. Per germline, CDR1 MNHEY and CDR2 SVGAGI. V shed 6 bases and J 3 bases; nucleotides not matched to a gene: 8. The CDR3 coding sequence is TGTGCCAGCAGAGGGAGGGCCATTAGCTACGAGCAGTACTTC. Protein: CASRGRAISYEQYF.